This T cell receptor (beta chain) was obtained from a study of cytomegalovirus exposure and HLA in healthy donors. PCR primers comprised 60 Vbeta and 13 Jbeta primers. Produced via immunoSEQ multiplex PCR; TCRdb's table is partial and in-frame only. The sample yields roughly 110,000 clones, about 75% seen once. The study, taken as a whole, reports: In a later analysis, TCR beta V- and J-gene trimming was associated with a missense DCLRE1C variant. A later analysis reportedly found that, within productive TCRs, an Asian-associated ancestry cluster had fewer N-insertions than the mean observed across the roughly 700 donors.

Per the germline V gene, CDR1 is MNHNS and CDR2 is SASEGT. Trimming cost V 2 bases and J 9 bases; bases outside gene matches: 7. The CDR3 contains 14 residues. This clone was detected once. Its cognate antigen is unknown. Sequences were obtained from PBMCs. This clonotype was obtained from a man in his forties or fifties in good health and CMV-seronegative. The rearrangement uses TRBV6-1 and TRBJ1-5; 7 bases agree with TRBD1. The CDR3 nucleotides read TGTGCCAGCAGTGAATTCGACAGGGCTACGCCCCAGCATTTT. Its translation: CASSEFDRATPQHF.